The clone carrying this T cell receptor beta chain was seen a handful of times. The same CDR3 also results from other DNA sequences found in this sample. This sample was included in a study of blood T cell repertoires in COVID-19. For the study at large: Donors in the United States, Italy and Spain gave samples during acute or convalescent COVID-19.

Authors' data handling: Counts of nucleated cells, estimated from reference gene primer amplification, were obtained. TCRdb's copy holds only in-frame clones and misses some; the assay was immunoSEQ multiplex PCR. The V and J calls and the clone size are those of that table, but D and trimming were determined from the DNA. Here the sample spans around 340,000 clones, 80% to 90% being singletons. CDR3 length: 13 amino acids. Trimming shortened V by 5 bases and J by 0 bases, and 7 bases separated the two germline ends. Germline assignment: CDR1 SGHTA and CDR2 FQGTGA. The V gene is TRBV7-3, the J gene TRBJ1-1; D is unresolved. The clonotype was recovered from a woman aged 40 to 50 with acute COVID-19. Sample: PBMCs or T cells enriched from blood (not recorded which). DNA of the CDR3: TGTGCCAGCAGCCCCGAGATGAACACTGAAGCTTTCTTT. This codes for CASSPEMNTEAFF.